This TCR beta chain was documented in a study of blood T cell repertoires in COVID-19. Study-level information: Italy, Spain and the United States were the sources of the convalescent and acute COVID-19 samples. The analysed material was cDNA or gDNA that came from T cells, B-cell-depleted T cells, or PBMCs.

V dropped 4 bases and J dropped 4; count of bases not matched to a gene: 12. Germline CDR1 reads SGHTA; CDR2 reads FQGNSA. CDR3 length: 17 residues. How the authors handled the data: Counts of nucleated cells, estimated from reference gene primer amplification, were obtained. Clones were sequenced by immunoSEQ multiplex PCR, and TCRdb holds only the in-frame ones, with some missing. That table supplies the V and J calls and clone size; D and trimming were determined from the DNA. The sample carries 150,000 or so clones, around 84% recorded once. The sample consisted of peripheral blood. The genes are TRBV7-2 and TRBJ2-1, with 8 positions matching TRBD2. This receptor was taken from a woman older than 75 with acute or convalescent COVID-19. CDR3 sequence reads: CASSSTRGGASYNEQFF. In DNA form, the CDR3 reads TGTGCCAGCAGCTCAACCCGGGGGGGCGCGTCGTACAATGAGCAGTTCTTC.